The present T cell receptor (beta chain) was sequenced within a study of blood T cell repertoires in COVID-19. Whole-study context: From T cells, B-cell-depleted T cells, or PBMCs came the material, which was cDNA or gDNA.

The CDR3 has 13 amino acids. Trimming stripped 6 bases from V and 1 base from J, with 10 bases between. The germline CDR1 and CDR2 sequences are LGHDT and YNNKEL (reference sequence). This clone was detected only a few times. The table came from immunoSEQ multiplex PCR; TCRdb's copy has only in-frame clones and leaves some out. The sample holds around 170,000 clones, roughly four fifths seen once. The sample was PBMCs or T cells enriched from blood (not recorded which). The chain couples TRBV3-1 (or the pseudogene TRBV3-2) to TRBJ2-7; D not resolved. This TCR was recovered from a man aged 45-60 years who had recovered from COVID-19. CDR3 sequence (DNA): TGTGCCAGCAGTCGGGTAGCTTCCTACGAGCAGTACTTC. It encodes CASSRVASYEQYF.